This T cell receptor beta chain was retrieved from a study of cytomegalovirus exposure and HLA in healthy donors. Study in general: Within the Caucasian-associated ancestry cluster were around 81% of the approximately 400 genotyped donors.

With regard to this clone: Its target is not known.

PCR amplification relied on 60 Vbeta primers (plus 13 Jbeta primers). The data were produced by immunoSEQ multiplex PCR, yet TCRdb's version contains in-frame clones alone and is incomplete. Here the sample spans a few hundred thousand clones, roughly 80% being singletons. Notes on the study in general: CMV serostatus was the only recorded immune exposure for donors. In a later analysis, TCR beta V- and J-gene trimming was associated with a missense DCLRE1C variant.

Germline V CDR1 and CDR2: LGHNA, YNFKEQ. V was clipped by 1 base and J by 7 bases; unmatched bases: 8. This CDR3 has 15 residues. The chain links TRBV4-2 to TRBJ2-7; 9 bases agree with TRBD2. This clonotype was sampled from a man aged 40-49 years in good health and CMV-seronegative. The sample consisted of PBMCs. The CDR3 nucleotides read TGTGCCAGCAGCCAAGTTCCAGCGGGGGGCCCGGAGCAGTACTTC. Its protein is CASSQVPAGGPEQYF.